These T cell receptor beta chains were read from a single sample in a study of OX40 agonist ivuxolimab in advanced cancers. Profiled with immunoSEQ multiplex PCR; TCRdb holds only in-frame clones, not every one. The sample lists 60,000 to 80,000 clones; approximately 83% were seen once. The sequencing here drew on CD4+ or CD8+ T cells sorted from blood, taken in a trial of the OX40 agonist ivuxolimab. These TCRs come from an adult with an advanced solid tumor such as melanoma, head and neck, liver or kidney cancer. CDR3s include the opening cysteine and the closing phenylalanine or tryptophan.

>TRBV4-1|TRBJ2-3
CASSETGAGTDTQYF
>TRBV27|TRBJ1-1
CASSFSTGQAFF
>TRBV5-4|TRBJ1-1
CASSPGPFSKNTEAFF
>TRBV7-9|TRBJ2-3
CASSLDRLAGSTDTQYF
>TRBV28|TRBJ1-4
CASSDDGATNEKLFF
>TRBV28|TRBJ1-2
CASLRGVDPNYGYTF
>TRBV29-1|TRBJ1-2
CSATGDNYGYTF
>TRBV7-9|TRBJ1-2
CASSLDGRGLYGYTF
>TRBV28|TRBJ1-1
CASSLGQGNTEAFF
>TRBV2|TRBJ1-5
CASSPTGGGGQPQHF
>TRBV2|TRBJ1-1
CASSDWQNTEAFF
>TRBV5-8|TRBJ1-2
CASSQTPGVPGGYTF
>TRBV27|TRBJ1-2
CASSLTGQLYGYTF
>TRBV5-1|TRBJ1-3
CASSSRDRGNTIYF
>TRBV5-1|TRBJ1-3
CASSLEGGRSGNTIYF
>TRBV5-8|TRBJ1-1
CASSWTENTEAFF
>TRBV5-1|TRBJ2-7
CASSLAQHEQYF
>TRBV10-3|TRBJ1-5
CAISEDGRTLNQPQHF
>TRBV6-6|TRBJ1-2
CASSTTASYGYTF
>TRBV6-5|TRBJ2-5
CASTSVAGEYF
>TRBV28|TRBJ1-6
CASHKEGIGFNSPLHF
>TRBV5-1|TRBJ2-5
CASSPNNPGGETQYF
>TRBV10-3|TRBJ1-1
CAISERAENTEAFF
>TRBV10-3|TRBJ1-3
CAISGGDTIYF
>TRBV23-1|TRBJ1-1
CASSPSDTVGVDGTEAFF
>TRBV6-5|TRBJ1-3
CATHRNTIYF
>TRBV28|TRBJ1-4
CASRNADNEKLFF
>TRBV7-9|TRBJ1-6
CASSPQSWDRGGSPLHF
>TRBV5-1|TRBJ2-7
CASSPEGLYEQYF
>TRBV15|TRBJ1-2
CATSRDGTGTGTLREGYTF
>TRBV23-1|TRBJ1-1
CASSQSGDTEAFF
>TRBV6-4|TRBJ1-3
CASTAGGVGNTIYF
>TRBV6-5|TRBJ2-7
CASSSAGGYEQYF
>TRBV21-1|TRBJ2-2
CASSLNRDPGELFF
>TRBV5-4|TRBJ1-3
CASSLQSSGNTIYF
>TRBV6-5|TRBJ1-3
CASTEVAGNTIYF
>TRBV7-6|TRBJ1-2
CASSLDLGQSNYGYTF
>TRBV5-1|TRBJ2-5
CASSRFSGQSETQYF
>TRBV7-4|TRBJ2-1
CASSSQKDRDYNEQFF
>TRBV9|TRBJ2-5
CASSVAPTDQETQYF
>TRBV7-9|TRBJ1-1
CASSFRQMNTEAFF
>TRBV9|TRBJ2-5
CASSVGLAGGWETQYF
>TRBV10-3|TRBJ2-5
CAISERGTDGTQYF
>TRBV29-1|TRBJ1-2
CSVGPGEGYGYTF
>TRBV7-9|TRBJ2-2
CASREHTGTGTNTGELFF
>TRBV7-2|TRBJ1-1
CASSPTREAFF
>TRBV7-3|TRBJ2-2
CASSLEGVNTGELFF
>TRBV7-9|TRBJ1-2
CASSDRDRSQNF
>TRBV9|TRBJ1-2
CASSVGTPGYGYTF
>TRBV6-6|TRBJ2-1
CATGRTSYNEQFF
>TRBV27|TRBJ1-2
CASSLLPGQGYGYTF
>TRBV28|TRBJ1-2
CASTPGLYGYTF
>TRBV28|TRBJ1-5
CASSPAGGPQHF
>TRBV7-9|TRBJ2-1
CASSLGYLEQFF